The rows below give T cell receptor beta chains drawn from one sample of a study of cytomegalovirus exposure and HLA in healthy donors. Sequencing used immunoSEQ multiplex PCR; TCRdb keeps in-frame clones, though not all of them. The sample yields 120,000 to 150,000 clones, around 59% seen once. The sample taken for sequencing was PBMCs. The receptors derive from a male donor in good health and CMV-seronegative. Both conserved end residues are part of each CDR3. Each record gives: clone size, D gene, J gene, V gene, CDR3 protein, CDR3 DNA. The D gene is left open where the match is weak. Clone size appears in some rows only: once, few, many, or a class for an expanded clone.

-,TRBD1,TRBJ2-7,TRBV7-6,CASSQGRGQGIHEQYF,TGTGCCAGCAGCCAGGGAAGAGGACAGGGGATACACGAGCAGTACTTC
-,TRBD2,TRBJ2-1,TRBV7-6,CASSDTSGGHYNEQFF,TGTGCCAGCAGCGATACTAGCGGGGGGCACTACAATGAGCAGTTCTTC
many,TRBD1,TRBJ2-7,TRBV7-9,CASSSTGTETHYEQYF,TGTGCCAGCAGCTCCACCGGGACAGAGACTCACTACGAGCAGTACTTC
-,-,TRBJ2-2,TRBV25-1,CASSEELSANTGELFF,TGTGCCAGCAGTGAAGAACTATCCGCGAACACCGGGGAGCTGTTTTTT
-,TRBD2,TRBJ2-7,TRBV19,CASAILVRTIAGSYEQYF,TGTGCCAGTGCCATCCTAGTCCGGACTATAGCGGGCTCCTACGAGCAGTACTTC
-,-,TRBJ2-1,TRBV5-1,CASSYGINEQFF,TGCGCCAGCAGCTACGGTATTAATGAGCAGTTCTTC
few,TRBD1,TRBJ1-2,TRBV19,CASSTSIYPGQPYYGYTF,TGTGCCAGTAGTACAAGCATATATCCGGGACAGCCCTACTATGGCTACACCTTC
-,-,TRBJ1-6,TRBV7-2,CASSLAYGGVSAYNSPLHF,TGTGCCAGCAGCTTAGCGTATGGCGGAGTCTCAGCCTATAATTCACCCCTCCACTTT
few,-,TRBJ2-5,TRBV5-4,CASSQHTGMEETQYF,TGTGCCAGCAGCCAACACACAGGGATGGAAGAGACCCAGTACTTC
-,-,TRBJ1-2,TRBV7-2,CASSFGSNYGYTF,TGTGCCAGCAGCTTCGGGTCTAACTATGGCTACACCTTC
-,-,TRBJ2-1,TRBV7-9,CSSSKPSNEQFF,TGTTCCAGCAGCAAGCCGAGCAATGAGCAGTTCTTC
-,TRBD1,TRBJ2-7,TRBV5-1,CASSLGQGIGEQYF,TGCGCCAGCAGCCTGGGACAGGGTATTGGCGAGCAGTACTTC
-,-,TRBJ2-3,TRBV7-7,CASSTEAGGPQYF,TGTGCCAGCAGCACAGAAGCCGGGGGGCCCCAGTATTTT
-,TRBD1,TRBJ2-7,TRBV6-6,CASRARQGSLAYEQYF,TGTGCCAGCAGAGCGCGACAGGGAAGTTTGGCCTACGAGCAGTACTTC
-,-,TRBJ2-7,TRBV10-1,CASSEGPSQNYEQYF,TGCGCCAGCAGTGAGGGACCTAGCCAAAACTACGAGCAGTACTTC
-,TRBD2,TRBJ2-1,TRBV28,CASSPHRLAGGLGEQFF,TGTGCCAGCAGTCCTCATCGACTAGCGGGGGGGCTGGGTGAGCAGTTCTTC
-,-,TRBJ2-2,TRBV2,CASSKAASNTGELFF,TGTGCCAGCAGTAAGGCGGCTTCGAACACCGGGGAGCTGTTTTTT
-,-,TRBJ1-5,TRBV6-4,CASSERNRTISNQPQHF,TGTGCCAGCAGTGAACGGAATCGGACAATTAGCAATCAGCCCCAGCATTTT
few,-,TRBJ2-7,TRBV6-4,CASSAEGGSYEQYF,TGTGCCAGCAGTGCCGAAGGGGGATCCTACGAGCAGTACTTC
-,-,TRBJ2-2,TRBV7-3,CASSLTRDTGELFF,TGTGCCAGCAGCTTAACCCGAGACACCGGGGAGCTGTTTTTT
-,TRBD1,TRBJ1-1,TRBV19,CASNTGKSGGMNTEAFF,TGTGCCAGTAACACCGGGAAATCAGGGGGTATGAACACTGAAGCTTTCTTT
-,-,TRBJ2-1,TRBV29-1,CSVEGGVRDSFRGEQFF,TGCAGCGTTGAAGGCGGGGTTAGGGACAGCTTTAGAGGGGAGCAGTTCTTC
-,-,TRBJ2-3,TRBV5-1,CASSLGPEEDTQYF,TGCGCCAGCAGCTTGGGACCCGAGGAAGATACGCAGTATTTT
-,-,TRBJ1-4,TRBV6-5,CASLGEDKKKLFF,TGTGCCAGCCTAGGGGAGGATAAGAAAAAACTGTTTTTT
-,TRBD1,TRBJ2-7,TRBV6-5,CASRPTGGIYEQYF,TGTGCCAGCAGGCCTACAGGGGGCATCTACGAGCAGTACTTC
-,-,TRBJ1-2,TRBV6-1,CASSLELRGILTF,TGTGCCAGTTCCCTGGAACTAAGGGGGATTTTGACCTTC
few,-,TRBJ2-7,TRBV28,CASSLTNSYEQYF,TGTGCCAGCAGTTTAACAAACTCCTACGAGCAGTACTTC
-,-,TRBJ1-4,TRBV19,CASSMGPGFGKLFF,TGTGCCAGTAGTATGGGGCCTGGTTTCGGAAAACTGTTTTTT
-,TRBD1,TRBJ1-1,TRBV30,CAWSTGVGMNTEAFF,TGTGCCTGGAGTACAGGGGTGGGAATGAACACTGAAGCTTTCTTT
-,TRBD2,TRBJ2-7,TRBV5-4,CASSLDSGGLGEQYF,TGTGCCAGCAGCCTCGATAGCGGGGGGCTTGGCGAGCAGTACTTC
-,TRBD2,TRBJ2-7,TRBV6-5,CASSTSTSGFYEQYF,TGTGCCAGCAGCACTTCGACTAGCGGGTTCTACGAGCAGTACTTC
-,-,TRBJ2-3,TRBV7-9,CASSLGGEVDTQYF,TGTGCCAGCAGCTTAGGGGGGGAGGTGGATACGCAGTATTTT
-,-,TRBJ2-7,TRBV4-1,CASSQDGGYEQYF,TGCGCCAGCAGCCAAGACGGCGGCTACGAGCAGTACTTC
-,TRBD1,TRBJ2-7,TRBV27,CAVRGQGVYEQYF,TGTGCTGTCCGGGGACAGGGGGTCTACGAGCAGTACTTC
-,TRBD1,TRBJ1-4,TRBV7-2,CASSNRGTTNEKLFF,TGTGCCAGCAGTAACAGGGGCACAACTAATGAAAAACTGTTTTTT
-,-,TRBJ1-2,TRBV28,CASSPGIEGQIRYGYTF,TGTGCCAGCAGCCCAGGGATAGAGGGACAAATTCGCTATGGCTACACCTTC
few,-,TRBJ1-3,TRBV28,CASSLVDSRNTIYF,TGTGCCAGCAGTTTAGTGGACTCTCGAAACACCATATATTTT
-,-,TRBJ1-6,TRBV5-1,CASSLAIGRAYNSPLHF,TGCGCCAGCAGCTTGGCGATCGGCAGGGCGTATAATTCACCCCTCCACTTT
-,TRBD2,TRBJ2-7,TRBV2,CASSDRLAGDISYEQYF,TGTGCCAGCAGCGACCGACTAGCGGGGGACATTTCCTACGAGCAGTACTTC
few,-,TRBJ1-2,TRBV5-4,CASSLRVASYGYTF,TGTGCCAGCAGCTTGCGTGTGGCAAGCTATGGCTACACCTTC
-,-,TRBJ2-1,TRBV5-4,CASSLGGGTYNEQFF,TGTGCCAGCAGCTTGGGCGGCGGAACCTACAATGAGCAGTTCTTC
-,TRBD1,TRBJ1-3,TRBV27,CASSSLYDRERTGNTIYF,TGTGCCAGCAGTTCTCTCTACGACAGGGAGAGAACTGGAAACACCATATATTTT
few,-,TRBJ1-1,TRBV19,CASRTPFRGGGTEAFF,TGTGCCAGTAGAACCCCTTTTAGGGGGGGCGGCACTGAAGCTTTCTTT
-,TRBD2,TRBJ2-1,TRBV5-1,CASSFMGGGAYNEQFF,TGCGCCAGCAGCTTCATGGGCGGGGGGGCATACAATGAGCAGTTCTTC
few,TRBD1,TRBJ1-1,TRBV2,CASDRGLTEAFF,TGTGCCAGCGACAGGGGTTTGACTGAAGCTTTCTTT
-,-,TRBJ1-5,TRBV27,CASSLKYRGNQPQHF,TGTGCCAGCAGTTTGAAGTACAGGGGCAATCAGCCCCAGCATTTT
-,-,TRBJ2-2,TRBV18,CASSPVSSTGELFF,TGTGCCAGCTCACCAGTCAGTTCCACCGGGGAGCTGTTTTTT
-,-,TRBJ2-5,TRBV4-2,CASSQEGGLADQETQYF,TGTGCCAGCAGCCAAGAGGGGGGGCTAGCGGACCAAGAGACCCAGTACTTC
-,TRBD2,TRBJ2-1,TRBV29-1,CSGRTSGGSSYNEQFF,TGCAGCGGGCGGACTAGCGGGGGCTCATCCTACAATGAGCAGTTCTTC
-,TRBD1,TRBJ1-2,TRBV5-4,CASSSAWTGAFNYGYTF,TGTGCCAGCAGCTCAGCTTGGACAGGGGCCTTCAACTATGGCTACACCTTC
-,-,TRBJ1-2,TRBV5-4,CASSLGQFLGGYTF,TGTGCCAGCAGCTTGGGACAGTTTCTGGGAGGCTACACCTTC
-,-,TRBJ1-4,TRBV9,CASSVAGALEEKLFF,TGTGCCAGCAGCGTAGCAGGGGCGTTGGAAGAAAAACTGTTTTTT
few,TRBD1,TRBJ2-5,TRBV7-9,CASSPTGGGETQYF,TGTGCCAGCAGTCCGACAGGGGGAGGAGAGACCCAGTACTTC
-,-,TRBJ1-2,TRBV27,CASSLLTGDRYGYTF,TGTGCCAGCAGTCTCTTGACGGGGGATCGCTATGGCTACACCTTC
-,-,TRBJ2-5,TRBV27,CASSYRDNQETQYF,TGTGCCAGCAGTTACCGGGACAACCAAGAGACCCAGTACTTC
-,-,TRBJ1-5,TRBV30,CAWSLAGGNQPQHF,TGTGCCTGGAGTTTAGCAGGAGGGAATCAGCCCCAGCATTTT
-,TRBD1,TRBJ2-7,TRBV7-9,CASSFPGQGVKEQYF,TGTGCCAGCAGCTTCCCGGGACAGGGTGTTAAAGAGCAGTACTTC
once,TRBD1,TRBJ2-7,TRBV27,CASSLAIQGPYEQYF,TGTGCCAGCAGTTTAGCAATACAGGGGCCGTACGAGCAGTACTTC
-,TRBD2,TRBJ2-1,TRBV5-1,CASSSVGSGSLSYNEQFF,TGCGCCAGCAGCTCGGTGGGTAGCGGGTCGCTCTCCTACAATGAGCAGTTCTTC
-,TRBD2,TRBJ2-5,TRBV5-6,CASSLASGETQYF,TGTGCCAGCAGCTTGGCTAGCGGGGAGACCCAGTACTTC